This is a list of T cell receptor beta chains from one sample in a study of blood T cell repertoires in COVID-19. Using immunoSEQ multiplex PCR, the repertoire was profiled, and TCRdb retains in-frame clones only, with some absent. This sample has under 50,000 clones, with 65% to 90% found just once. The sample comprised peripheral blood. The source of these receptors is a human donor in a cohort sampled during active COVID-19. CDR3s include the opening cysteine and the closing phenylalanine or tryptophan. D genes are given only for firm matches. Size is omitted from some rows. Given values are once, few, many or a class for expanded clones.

CDR3 DNA: TGTGCCAGCAGCTTAGAAAGACGGGGTACGGAGACCCAGTACTTC
CDR3 protein: CASSLERRGTETQYF
clone size: NA
D gene: NA
V gene: TRBV11-2
J gene: TRBJ2-5

CDR3 DNA: TGTGCCAGCTCGCGGCAGGGGGCGTCCTACGAGCAGTACTTC
CDR3 protein: CASSRQGASYEQYF
clone size: NA
D gene: TRBD1
V gene: TRBV7-9
J gene: TRBJ2-7

CDR3 DNA: TGTGCCAGCAGCTTAGATAGCGGTGGGGCTGAAAAACTGTTTTTT
CDR3 protein: CASSLDSGGAEKLFF
clone size: NA
D gene: NA
V gene: TRBV7-2
J gene: TRBJ1-4

CDR3 DNA: TGCGCCAGCAGTGGGCTAGCGGGGACAGACCAAGAGACCCAGTACTTC
CDR3 protein: CASSGLAGTDQETQYF
clone size: NA
D gene: TRBD2
V gene: TRBV10-2
J gene: TRBJ2-5

CDR3 DNA: TGTGCCAGCAGTCGACAGGCTCCTCAGCCCCAGCATTTT
CDR3 protein: CASSRQAPQPQHF
clone size: NA
D gene: NA
V gene: TRBV6-2/TRBV6-3
J gene: TRBJ1-5

CDR3 DNA: TGTGCCAGCAGCTTAACGTTTTCCGGGGGAGAAGGCTACACCTTC
CDR3 protein: CASSLTFSGGEGYTF
clone size: NA
D gene: NA
V gene: TRBV7-3
J gene: TRBJ1-2

CDR3 DNA: TGTGCCAGCAGCGTAGGGTACGGGACAGGACCATACGAGCAGTACTTC
CDR3 protein: CASSVGYGTGPYEQYF
clone size: once
D gene: TRBD1
V gene: TRBV9
J gene: TRBJ2-7

CDR3 DNA: TGTGCCAGCAGTGGGGGGGGAGGCAATCAGCCCCAGCATTTT
CDR3 protein: CASSGGGGNQPQHF
clone size: NA
D gene: NA
V gene: TRBV28
J gene: TRBJ1-5

CDR3 DNA: TGTGCCAGTAGTATCACCACAGGGGGTGGCGAAGCTTTCTTT
CDR3 protein: CASSITTGGGEAFF
clone size: NA
D gene: TRBD1
V gene: TRBV19
J gene: TRBJ1-1

CDR3 DNA: TGTGCCACCAGCATCCCCCGACAGGGATTGAACACTGAAGCTTTCTTT
CDR3 protein: CATSIPRQGLNTEAFF
clone size: NA
D gene: TRBD1
V gene: TRBV15
J gene: TRBJ1-1

CDR3 DNA: TGCGCCAGCGGGCCGCTACAGGGGTCCTACAATGAGCAGTTCTTC
CDR3 protein: CASGPLQGSYNEQFF
clone size: once
D gene: TRBD1
V gene: TRBV5-1
J gene: TRBJ2-1

CDR3 DNA: TGTGCCAGCAGTCTACAGGGGAACACCGGGGAGCTGTTTTTT
CDR3 protein: CASSLQGNTGELFF
clone size: once
D gene: NA
V gene: TRBV27
J gene: TRBJ2-2

CDR3 DNA: TGCGCCAGCAGTGGGAGGGCGGACACTGAAGCTTTCTTT
CDR3 protein: CASSGRADTEAFF
clone size: once
D gene: NA
V gene: TRBV10-1
J gene: TRBJ1-1

CDR3 DNA: TGCGCCAGCAGCTTTTATGGGACAGGAGACACCGGGGAGCTGTTTTTT
CDR3 protein: CASSFYGTGDTGELFF
clone size: NA
D gene: TRBD1
V gene: TRBV5-1
J gene: TRBJ2-2

CDR3 DNA: TGTGCCACCAGTGCCGGACAGAACCCCCAAGAGACCCAGTACTTC
CDR3 protein: CATSAGQNPQETQYF
clone size: once
D gene: NA
V gene: TRBV24-1
J gene: TRBJ2-5

CDR3 DNA: TGTGCCAGCAGCTTAGATGGAGGTAGCGGGAGGTGGGGAGATACGCAGTATTTT
CDR3 protein: CASSLDGGSGRWGDTQYF
clone size: NA
D gene: TRBD2
V gene: TRBV7-8
J gene: TRBJ2-3

CDR3 DNA: TGTGCCAGCAGTTTAGGGGGGGGTCTAGAAGCTTTCTTT
CDR3 protein: CASSLGGGLEAFF
clone size: NA
D gene: NA
V gene: TRBV28
J gene: TRBJ1-1

CDR3 DNA: TGTGCCAGCAGCCCCACAGAGGGATCCTACGAGCAGTACTTC
CDR3 protein: CASSPTEGSYEQYF
clone size: NA
D gene: NA
V gene: TRBV6-5
J gene: TRBJ2-7

CDR3 DNA: TGTGCCAGCAGTTACCCGTTTCCAGGGGGACTAGCGGGGGCATCCCGGGAGACCCAGTACTTC
CDR3 protein: CASSYPFPGGLAGASRETQYF
clone size: NA
D gene: TRBD2
V gene: TRBV6-2/TRBV6-3
J gene: TRBJ2-5

CDR3 DNA: TGTGCCAGCAGGTTTAGCGGGAGCGGCGAGCAGTACTTC
CDR3 protein: CASRFSGSGEQYF
clone size: NA
D gene: TRBD2
V gene: TRBV12-3/TRBV12-4
J gene: TRBJ2-7

CDR3 DNA: TGTGCCAGCTCACTCGGGACAGGGGCCCTAGGTACCTACGAGCAGTACTTC
CDR3 protein: CASSLGTGALGTYEQYF
clone size: NA
D gene: TRBD1
V gene: TRBV18
J gene: TRBJ2-7

CDR3 DNA: TGTGCCAGCAGACGCCGGGACAGGTGGGAGAACACCGGGGAGCTGTTTTTT
CDR3 protein: CASRRRDRWENTGELFF
clone size: NA
D gene: TRBD1
V gene: TRBV2
J gene: TRBJ2-2

CDR3 DNA: TGCAGCGTTGACGCGGGGGGTGGCTATGGCTACACCTTC
CDR3 protein: CSVDAGGGYGYTF
clone size: NA
D gene: NA
V gene: TRBV29-1
J gene: TRBJ1-2

CDR3 DNA: TGTGCCAGCAGCCGATACAGTCATTTTGGGTACGAGCAGTACTTC
CDR3 protein: CASSRYSHFGYEQYF
clone size: NA
D gene: NA
V gene: TRBV14
J gene: TRBJ2-7